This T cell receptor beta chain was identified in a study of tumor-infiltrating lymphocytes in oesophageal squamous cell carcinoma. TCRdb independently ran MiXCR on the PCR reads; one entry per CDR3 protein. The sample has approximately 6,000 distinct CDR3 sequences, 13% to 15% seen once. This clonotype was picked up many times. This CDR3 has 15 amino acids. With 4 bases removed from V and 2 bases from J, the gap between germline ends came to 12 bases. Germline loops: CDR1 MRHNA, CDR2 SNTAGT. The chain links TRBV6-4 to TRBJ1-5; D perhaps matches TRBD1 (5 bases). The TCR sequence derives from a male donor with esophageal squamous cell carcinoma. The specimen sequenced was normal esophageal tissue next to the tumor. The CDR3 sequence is CASSVRGGGNQPQHF. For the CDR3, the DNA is TGTGCCAGCAGTGTTAGGGGAGGGGGCAATCAGCCCCAGCATTTT.